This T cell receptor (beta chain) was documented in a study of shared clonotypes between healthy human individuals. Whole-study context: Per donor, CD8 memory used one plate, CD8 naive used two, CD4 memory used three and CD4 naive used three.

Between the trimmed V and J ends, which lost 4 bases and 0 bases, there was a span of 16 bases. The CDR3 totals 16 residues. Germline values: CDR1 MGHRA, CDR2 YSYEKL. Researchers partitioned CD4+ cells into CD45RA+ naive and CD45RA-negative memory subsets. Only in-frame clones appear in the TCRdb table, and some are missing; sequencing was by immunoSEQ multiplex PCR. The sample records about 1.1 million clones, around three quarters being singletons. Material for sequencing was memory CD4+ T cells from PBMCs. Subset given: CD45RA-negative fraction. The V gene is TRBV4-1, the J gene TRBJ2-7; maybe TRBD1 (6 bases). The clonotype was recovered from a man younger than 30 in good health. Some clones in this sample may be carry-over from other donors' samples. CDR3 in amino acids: CASSRDRQVPSYEQYF. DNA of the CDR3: TGCGCCAGCAGCCGGGACCGACAGGTACCCTCCTACGAGCAGTACTTC.